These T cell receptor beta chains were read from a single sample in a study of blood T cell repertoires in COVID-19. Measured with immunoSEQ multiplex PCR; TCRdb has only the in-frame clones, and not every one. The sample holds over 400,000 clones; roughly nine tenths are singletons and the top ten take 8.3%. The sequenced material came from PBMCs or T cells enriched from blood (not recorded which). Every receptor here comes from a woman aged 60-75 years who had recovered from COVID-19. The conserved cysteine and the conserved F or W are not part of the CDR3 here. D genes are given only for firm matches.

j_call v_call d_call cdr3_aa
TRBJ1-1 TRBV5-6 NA ASSPYDRNTEAF
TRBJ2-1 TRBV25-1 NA ASSDPTSIASEQF
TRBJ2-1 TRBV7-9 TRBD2 ASTSGGTSISF
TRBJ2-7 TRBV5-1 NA ASSLGESYEQY
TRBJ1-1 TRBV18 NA ASSPGQGREPEAF
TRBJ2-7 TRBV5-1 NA ASRSGGGDEQY
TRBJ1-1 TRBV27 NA ASSLWAGMNTEAF
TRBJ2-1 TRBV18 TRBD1 ASSLGQVNEQF
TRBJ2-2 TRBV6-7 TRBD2 ASSYLGTSGATGELF
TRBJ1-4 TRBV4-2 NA ASSQQGDNEKLF
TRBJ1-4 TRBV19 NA ASSSPSTNEKLF
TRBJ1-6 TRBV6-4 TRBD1 ASSASGQGNSPLH
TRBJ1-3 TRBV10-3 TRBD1 AISESLGTGSRNTIY
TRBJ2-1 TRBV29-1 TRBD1 SVGAGAGQGANEQF
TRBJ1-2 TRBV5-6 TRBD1 ASSLRRHRGQDGYT
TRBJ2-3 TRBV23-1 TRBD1 ASNLTGGTQY
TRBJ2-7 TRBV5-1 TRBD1 ASSLASGTDLYEQY
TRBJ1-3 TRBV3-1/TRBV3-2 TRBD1 ASSPLTGAGNTIY
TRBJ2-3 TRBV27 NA ASSLPGDTDTQY
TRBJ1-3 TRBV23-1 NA PRGGTLNTIY
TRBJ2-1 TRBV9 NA ASSFTGNEQF
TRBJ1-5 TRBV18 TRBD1 ASSSGQGAQPQH
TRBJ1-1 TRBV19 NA ASSIRTENTEAF
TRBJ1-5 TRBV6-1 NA ASSDQDTLLLYSNQPQH
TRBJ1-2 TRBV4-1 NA ASSQGLTAMSGYT
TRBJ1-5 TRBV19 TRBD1 ASSILGTGKGQPQH
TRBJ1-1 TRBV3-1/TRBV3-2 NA ASSQRAGNTEAF
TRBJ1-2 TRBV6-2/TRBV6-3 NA ASSQVPTGLYYGYT
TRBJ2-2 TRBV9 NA ASSARTDTGELF
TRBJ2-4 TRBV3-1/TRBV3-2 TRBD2 ASSRAGGDNIQY
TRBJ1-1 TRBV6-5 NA ASRAGGTEAF
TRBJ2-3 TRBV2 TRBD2 ASSDWGLTRLAGGTDTQY
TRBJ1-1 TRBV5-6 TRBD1 ASSETGGTEAF
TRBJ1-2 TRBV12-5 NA ASGAQAGSNYGYT
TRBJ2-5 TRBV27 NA ASSFRRQETQY
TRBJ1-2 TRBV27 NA ASRRQDVDGYT
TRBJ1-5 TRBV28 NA ASSLLYSFGNQPQH
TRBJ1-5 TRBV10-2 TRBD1 ASSYRGSPNQPQH
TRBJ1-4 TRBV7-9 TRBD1 ASSLETFRGLSEKLF